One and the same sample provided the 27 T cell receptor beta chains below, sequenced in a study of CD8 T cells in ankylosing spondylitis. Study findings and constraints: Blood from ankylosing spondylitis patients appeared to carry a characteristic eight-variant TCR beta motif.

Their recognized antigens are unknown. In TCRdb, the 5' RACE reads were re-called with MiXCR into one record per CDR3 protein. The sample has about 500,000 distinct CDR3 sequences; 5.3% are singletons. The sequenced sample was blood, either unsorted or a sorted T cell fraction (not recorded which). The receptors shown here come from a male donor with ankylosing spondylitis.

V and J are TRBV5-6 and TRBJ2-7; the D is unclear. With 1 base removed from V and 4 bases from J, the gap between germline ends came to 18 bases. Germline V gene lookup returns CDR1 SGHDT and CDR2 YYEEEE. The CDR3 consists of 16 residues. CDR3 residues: CASSLNMVAVRYEQYF. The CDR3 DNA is TGTGCCAGCAGCTTGAATATGGTGGCAGTTCGGTACGAGCAGTACTTC.

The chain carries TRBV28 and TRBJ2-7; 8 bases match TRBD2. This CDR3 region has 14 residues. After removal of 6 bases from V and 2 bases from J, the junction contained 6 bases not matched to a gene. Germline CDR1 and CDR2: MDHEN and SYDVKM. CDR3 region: CASRRSGKTYEQYF. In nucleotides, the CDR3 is TGTGCCAGCAGGCGTAGCGGGAAAACCTACGAGCAGTACTTC. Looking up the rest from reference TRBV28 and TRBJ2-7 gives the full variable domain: DVKVTQSSRYLVKRTGEKVFLECVQDMDHENMFWYRQDPGLGLRLIYFSYDVKMKEKGDIPEGYSVSREKKERFSLILESASTNQTSMYLCASRRSGKTYEQYFGPGTRLTVT.

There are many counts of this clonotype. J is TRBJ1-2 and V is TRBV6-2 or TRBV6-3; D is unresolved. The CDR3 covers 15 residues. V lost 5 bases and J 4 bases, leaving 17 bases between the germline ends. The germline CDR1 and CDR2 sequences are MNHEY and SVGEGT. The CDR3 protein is CASSDVGWASYGYTF. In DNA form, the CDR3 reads TGTGCCAGCAGTGACGTCGGTTGGGCCTCCTATGGCTACACCTTC.

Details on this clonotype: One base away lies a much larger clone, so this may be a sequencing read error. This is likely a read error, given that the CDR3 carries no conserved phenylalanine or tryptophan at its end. In nucleotides, the CDR3 is TGCGCCAGCAGCCTTTCCGGACAGACACCCTACGAGCAGTACCTC. Translated: CASSLSGQTPYEQYL. The V call is TRBV5-1, the J call TRBJ2-7, with a weak D call TRBD1 (6 bases). Germline V CDR1 and CDR2: SGHRS, YFSETQ. The V end was cut by 4 bases, the J end by 2 bases, with 16 bases between. This CDR3 spans 15 amino acids.

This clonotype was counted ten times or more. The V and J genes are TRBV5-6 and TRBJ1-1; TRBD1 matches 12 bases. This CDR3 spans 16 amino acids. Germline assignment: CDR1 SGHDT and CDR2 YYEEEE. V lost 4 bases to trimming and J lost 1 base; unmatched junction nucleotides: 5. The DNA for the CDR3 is TGTGCCAGCAGCAGGGACAGGGGGCGGTCGAACACTGAAGCTTTCTTT. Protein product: CASSRDRGRSNTEAFF. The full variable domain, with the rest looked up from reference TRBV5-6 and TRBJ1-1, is DAGVTQSPTHLIKTRGQQVTLRCSPKSGHDTVSWYQQALGQGPQFIFQYYEEEERQRGNFPDRFSGHQFPNYSSELNVNALLLGDSALYLCASSRDRGRSNTEAFFGQGTRLTVV.

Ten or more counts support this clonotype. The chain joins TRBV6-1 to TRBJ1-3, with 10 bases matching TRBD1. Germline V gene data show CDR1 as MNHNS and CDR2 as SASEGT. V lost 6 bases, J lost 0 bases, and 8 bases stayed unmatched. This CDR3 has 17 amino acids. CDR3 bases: TGTGCCAGCAGGCTTGGGACAGGGGCCCGCTCTGGAAACACCATATATTTT. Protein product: CASRLGTGARSGNTIYF.

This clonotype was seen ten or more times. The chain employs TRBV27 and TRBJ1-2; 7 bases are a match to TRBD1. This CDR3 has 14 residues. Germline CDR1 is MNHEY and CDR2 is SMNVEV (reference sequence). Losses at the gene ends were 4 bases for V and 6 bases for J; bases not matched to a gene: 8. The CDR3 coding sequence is TGTGCCAGCAGTTCGGGCACAGGGGAAAATGGCTACACCTTC. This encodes CASSSGTGENGYTF.

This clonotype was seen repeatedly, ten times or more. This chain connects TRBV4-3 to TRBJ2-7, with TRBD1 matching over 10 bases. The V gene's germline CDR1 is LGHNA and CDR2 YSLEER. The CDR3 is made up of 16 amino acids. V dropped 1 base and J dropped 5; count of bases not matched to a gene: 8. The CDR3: CASSQGPGTGANEQYF. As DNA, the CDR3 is TGCGCCAGCAGCCAAGGCCCCGGGACAGGGGCAAACGAGCAGTACTTC.

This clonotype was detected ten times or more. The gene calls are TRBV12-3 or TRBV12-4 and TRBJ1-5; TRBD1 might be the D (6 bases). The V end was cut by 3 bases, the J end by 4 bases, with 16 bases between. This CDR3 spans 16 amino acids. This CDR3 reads CASSFGSQGINQPQHF. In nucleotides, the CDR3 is TGTGCCAGCAGTTTTGGGAGCCAGGGGATTAATCAGCCCCAGCATTTT.

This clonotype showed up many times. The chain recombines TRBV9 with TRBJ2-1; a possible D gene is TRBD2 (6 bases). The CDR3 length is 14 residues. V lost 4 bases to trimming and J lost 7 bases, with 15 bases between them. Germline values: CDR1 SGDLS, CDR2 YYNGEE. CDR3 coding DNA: TGTGCCAGCAGCCCCGGGGGTACATTTAATGAGCAGTTCTTC. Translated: CASSPGGTFNEQFF.

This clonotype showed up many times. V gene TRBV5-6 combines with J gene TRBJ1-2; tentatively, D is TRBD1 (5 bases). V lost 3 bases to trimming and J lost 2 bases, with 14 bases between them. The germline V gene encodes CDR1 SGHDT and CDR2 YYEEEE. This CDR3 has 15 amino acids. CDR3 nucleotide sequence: TGTGCCAGCAGCTCCGTGGACCGGGACAACTATGGCTACACCTTC. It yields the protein CASSSVDRDNYGYTF.

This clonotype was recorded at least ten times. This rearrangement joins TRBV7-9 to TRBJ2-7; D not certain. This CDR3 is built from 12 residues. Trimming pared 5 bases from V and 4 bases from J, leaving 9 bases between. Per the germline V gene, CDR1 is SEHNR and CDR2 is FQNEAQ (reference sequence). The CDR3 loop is CASSPGSYEQYF. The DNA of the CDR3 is TGTGCCAGCAGCCCGGGTTCTTACGAGCAGTACTTC.

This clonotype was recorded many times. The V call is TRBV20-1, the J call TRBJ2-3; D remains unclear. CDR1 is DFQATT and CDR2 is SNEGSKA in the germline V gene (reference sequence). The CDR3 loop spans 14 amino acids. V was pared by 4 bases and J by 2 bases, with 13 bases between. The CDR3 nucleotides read TGCAGTGCTATTGGTCCATCCTTCACAGATACGCAGTATTTT. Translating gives CSAIGPSFTDTQYF.

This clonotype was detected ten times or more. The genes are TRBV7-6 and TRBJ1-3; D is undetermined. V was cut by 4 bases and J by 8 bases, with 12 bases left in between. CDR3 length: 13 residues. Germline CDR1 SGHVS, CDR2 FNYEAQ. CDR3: CASSYGGRDTIYF. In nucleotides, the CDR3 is TGTGCCAGCAGCTACGGAGGGCGGGACACCATATATTTT.

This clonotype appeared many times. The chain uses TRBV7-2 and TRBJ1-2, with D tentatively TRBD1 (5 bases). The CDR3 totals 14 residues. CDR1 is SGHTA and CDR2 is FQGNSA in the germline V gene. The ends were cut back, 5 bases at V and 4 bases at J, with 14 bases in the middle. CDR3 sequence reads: CASSQDSYFYGYTF. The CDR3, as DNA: TGTGCCAGCAGCCAAGACAGTTACTTCTATGGCTACACCTTC.

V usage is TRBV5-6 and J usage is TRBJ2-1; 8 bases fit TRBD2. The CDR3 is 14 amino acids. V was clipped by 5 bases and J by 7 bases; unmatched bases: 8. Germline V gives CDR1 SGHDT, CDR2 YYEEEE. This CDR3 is CASRPGLGLNEQFF. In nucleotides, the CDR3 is TGTGCCAGCAGACCGGGACTAGGTCTTAATGAGCAGTTCTTC.

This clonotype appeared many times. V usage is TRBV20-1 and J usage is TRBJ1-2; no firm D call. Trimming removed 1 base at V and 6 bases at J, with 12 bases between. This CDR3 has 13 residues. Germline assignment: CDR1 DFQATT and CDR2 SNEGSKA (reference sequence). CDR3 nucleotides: TGCAGTGCTAGAGCGGATGAGTATGATGGCTACACCTTC. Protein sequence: CSARADEYDGYTF.

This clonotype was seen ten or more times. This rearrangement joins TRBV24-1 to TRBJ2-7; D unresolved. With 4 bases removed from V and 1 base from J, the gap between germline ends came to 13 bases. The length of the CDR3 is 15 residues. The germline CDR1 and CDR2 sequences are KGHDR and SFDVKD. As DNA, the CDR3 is TGTGCCACCAGTGACACGGACGGAAGATCCTACGAGCAGTACTTC. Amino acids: CATSDTDGRSYEQYF.

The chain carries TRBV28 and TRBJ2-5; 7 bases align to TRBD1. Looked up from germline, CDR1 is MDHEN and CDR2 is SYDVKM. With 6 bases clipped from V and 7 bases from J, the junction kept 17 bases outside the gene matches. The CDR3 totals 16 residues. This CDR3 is CASSRPRQGPTWTQYF. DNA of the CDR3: TGTGCCAGCAGCAGACCCCGACAGGGTCCGACGTGGACCCAGTACTTC.

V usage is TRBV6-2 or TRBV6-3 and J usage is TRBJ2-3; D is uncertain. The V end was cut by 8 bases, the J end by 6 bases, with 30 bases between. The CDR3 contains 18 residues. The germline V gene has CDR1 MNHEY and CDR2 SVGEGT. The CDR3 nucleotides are TGTGCCAGCGCTCCAATGAGGACCGCGGCGGTTGCGAGCGATACGCAGTATTTT. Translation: CASAPMRTAAVASDTQYF.

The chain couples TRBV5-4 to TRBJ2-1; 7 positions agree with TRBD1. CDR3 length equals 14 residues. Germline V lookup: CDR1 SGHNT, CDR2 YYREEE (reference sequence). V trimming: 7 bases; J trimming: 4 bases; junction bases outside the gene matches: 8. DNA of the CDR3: TGTGCCAGCTCACGACAGGGCCAATACAATGAGCAGTTCTTC. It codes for CASSRQGQYNEQFF.

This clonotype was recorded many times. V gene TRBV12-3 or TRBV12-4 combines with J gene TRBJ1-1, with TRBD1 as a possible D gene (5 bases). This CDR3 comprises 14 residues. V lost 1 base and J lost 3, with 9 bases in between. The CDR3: CASSLGQSYTEAFF. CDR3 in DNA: TGTGCCAGCAGTTTAGGACAGTCTTACACTGAAGCTTTCTTT.

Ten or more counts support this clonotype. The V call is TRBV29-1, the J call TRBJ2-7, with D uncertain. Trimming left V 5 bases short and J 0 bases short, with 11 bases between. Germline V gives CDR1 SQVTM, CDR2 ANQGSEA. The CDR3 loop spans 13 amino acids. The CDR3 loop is CSVRQANSYEQYF. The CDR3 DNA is TGCAGCGTTCGCCAGGCGAACTCCTACGAGCAGTACTTC.

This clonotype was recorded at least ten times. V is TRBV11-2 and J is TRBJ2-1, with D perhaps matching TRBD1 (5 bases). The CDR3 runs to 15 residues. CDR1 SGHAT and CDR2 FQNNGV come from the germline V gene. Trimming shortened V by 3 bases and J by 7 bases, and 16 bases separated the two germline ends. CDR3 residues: CASSLLLSGANEQFF. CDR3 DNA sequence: TGTGCCAGCAGCTTGTTACTCTCTGGGGCTAATGAGCAGTTCTTC. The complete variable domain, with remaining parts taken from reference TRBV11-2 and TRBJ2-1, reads EAGVAQSPRYKIIEKRQSVAFWCNPISGHATLYWYQQILGQGPKLLIQFQNNGVVDDSQLPKDRFSAERLKGVDSTLKIQPAKLEDSAVYLCASSLLLSGANEQFFGPGTRLTVL.

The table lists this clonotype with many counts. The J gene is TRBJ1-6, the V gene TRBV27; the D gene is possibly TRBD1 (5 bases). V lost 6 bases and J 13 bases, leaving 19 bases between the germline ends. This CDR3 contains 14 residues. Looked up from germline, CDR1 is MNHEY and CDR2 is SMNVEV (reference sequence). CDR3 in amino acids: CASSWDGGMVPLHF. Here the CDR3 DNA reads TGTGCCAGCAGCTGGGACGGGGGAATGGTGCCCCTCCACTTT.

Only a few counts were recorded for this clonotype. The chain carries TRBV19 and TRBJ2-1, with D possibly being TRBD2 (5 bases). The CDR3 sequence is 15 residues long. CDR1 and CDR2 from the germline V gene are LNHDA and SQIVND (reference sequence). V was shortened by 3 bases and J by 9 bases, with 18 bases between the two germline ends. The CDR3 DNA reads TGTGCCAGTAGTATCACGGGGTCGGCCTTTAGTGAGCAGTTCTTC. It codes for CASSITGSAFSEQFF.

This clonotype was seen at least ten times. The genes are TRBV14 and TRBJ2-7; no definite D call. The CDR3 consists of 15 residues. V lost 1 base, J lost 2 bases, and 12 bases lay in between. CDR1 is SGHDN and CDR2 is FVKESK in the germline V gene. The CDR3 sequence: CASSQVQASPYEQYF. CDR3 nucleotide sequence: TGTGCCAGCAGCCAAGTCCAGGCCAGCCCCTACGAGCAGTACTTC.